The 23 T cell receptor beta chains in this list originate from one sample, sequenced in a study of response to subunit inactivated influenza vaccine. Each CDR3 protein is one row after TCRdb ran MiXCR on the RT-PCR reads. This sample has hundreds of thousands of distinct CDR3 sequences, with around 13% found just once. Sequencing was performed on PBMCs from blood, taken around 15 days before vaccination. These receptors all stem from a man in his fifties who received an inactivated influenza vaccine.

V and J are TRBV5-1 and TRBJ1-2; D may be TRBD1 (6 bases). Germline V lookup: CDR1 SGHRS, CDR2 YFSETQ. V dropped 2 bases and J dropped 4 bases, with 9 bases sitting between them. This CDR3 is 13 amino acids long. The CDR3 is CASSFRQAYGYTF. In nucleotides, the CDR3 is TGCGCCAGCAGCTTTAGACAGGCCTATGGCTACACCTTC.

This clonotype was observed a handful of times. This chain joins TRBV6-5 and TRBJ1-2, with a weak D call TRBD1 (6 bases). V was clipped by 0 bases and J by 6 bases, with 14 bases between them. The CDR3 sequence is 15 residues long. Germline lookup yields CDR1 MNHEY and CDR2 SVGAGI. Written as DNA, the CDR3 is TGTGCCAGCAGTTACTCGCGGGGGGGGCGGGATGGCTACACCTTC. The encoded protein is CASSYSRGGRDGYTF.

V and J are TRBV5-1 and TRBJ2-2; 11 bases line up with TRBD1. Germline V lookup: CDR1 SGHRS, CDR2 YFSETQ. V lost 2 bases and J lost 0; bases outside the gene matches: 12. The CDR3 contains 20 residues. CDR3 residues: CASSFGQGARKQANTGELFF. CDR3 coding DNA: TGCGCCAGCAGCTTCGGACAGGGGGCACGAAAGCAGGCGAACACCGGGGAGCTGTTTTTT.

The chain carries TRBV5-1 and TRBJ2-3; possible D gene TRBD1, 7 bases. This CDR3 is built from 17 residues. With 1 base removed from V and 7 bases from J, the gap between germline ends came to 22 bases. Germline assignment: CDR1 SGHRS and CDR2 YFSETQ. CDR3 nucleotides: TGCGCCAGCAGCTTGAGAGGAGGGGACAGCGGGTACAATACGCAGTATTTT. Translated, it gives CASSLRGGDSGYNTQYF.

The sample holds many counts of this clonotype. The rearrangement links TRBV12-3 or TRBV12-4 to TRBJ2-2, with D perhaps TRBD2 (5 bases). V lost 4 bases and J 6 bases, leaving 9 bases between the germline ends. CDR3 length: 13 amino acids. The CDR3 sequence: CASSSGSPGELFF. As DNA, the CDR3 is TGTGCCAGCAGTTCGGGGAGTCCCGGGGAGCTGTTTTTT.

The genes are TRBV20-1 and TRBJ1-5, with D perhaps TRBD1 (5 bases). This CDR3 is built from 14 residues. Between the trimmed V and J ends, which lost 3 bases and 6 bases, there was a span of 15 bases. Germline V CDR1 and CDR2: DFQATT, SNEGSKA (reference sequence). As DNA, the CDR3 is TGCAGTGCTAGGTCTGGGGGTCGGGGTCAGCCCCAGCATTTT. Protein sequence: CSARSGGRGQPQHF.

The CDR3 bases are TGTGCCAGCATGAGAAGCGGAGGCCAAGAGACCCAGTACTTC. Protein: CASMRSGGQETQYF. The chain is built from TRBV12-3 or TRBV12-4 and TRBJ2-5; maybe TRBD2 (5 bases). This CDR3 spans 14 amino acids. V dropped 7 bases and J dropped 1 base, with 13 bases sitting between them.

In its sample, this clonotype was seen many times. The rearrangement joins TRBV2 to TRBJ1-2; possible D gene TRBD1, 6 bases. The germline CDR1 and CDR2 sequences are SNHLY and FYNNEI. The CDR3 consists of 13 residues. Trimming shortened V by 3 bases and J by 2 bases, and 7 bases separated the two germline ends. The CDR3 DNA follows: TGTGCCAGCAGTGACACAGGGAACTATGGCTACACCTTC. Amino acid sequence: CASSDTGNYGYTF.

In its sample, this clonotype was seen a few times. In nucleotides, the CDR3 is TGTGCCAGTAGCGGCCTGAAAGCGGGACAGGGGCCTCCTGGGGCCAACGTCCTGACTTTC. This sequence encodes CASSGLKAGQGPPGANVLTF. The chain combines TRBV19 with TRBJ2-6; 10 bases are a match to TRBD1. This CDR3 is built from 20 residues. Germline values: CDR1 LNHDA, CDR2 SQIVND (reference sequence). V was clipped by 6 bases and J by 2 bases; unmatched bases: 16.

Concerning this clonotype: In this CDR3 the conserved last residue, phenylalanine or tryptophan, is missing, so a read error is likely. The chain recombines TRBV3-1 with TRBJ2-3; D is perhaps TRBD1 (6 bases). With 1 base removed from V and 8 bases from J, the gap between germline ends came to 13 bases. This CDR3 has 14 amino acids. Germline-derived CDR1 and CDR2 are LGHDT and YNNKEL (reference sequence). This CDR3 is CASSQATGSPTQYS. CDR3 DNA sequence: TGTGCCAGCAGCCAAGCGACAGGTTCCCCTACGCAGTATTCT.

This clonotype has more than one count but fewer than ten. This sequence joins TRBV7-9 and TRBJ2-1; 8 bases are shared with TRBD2. This CDR3 has 17 amino acids. V lost 5 bases to trimming and J lost 6 bases; unmatched junction nucleotides: 15. The germline gives CDR1 SEHNR, CDR2 FQNEAQ (reference sequence). The CDR3 DNA is TGTGCCAGCAGCGATTCCCTGACCGGGAGGGCCTTCAATGAGCAGTTCTTC. This encodes CASSDSLTGRAFNEQFF.

This sequence joins TRBV5-6 and TRBJ2-5; D is possibly TRBD2 (6 bases). This CDR3 is built from 14 residues. V lost 4 bases to trimming and J lost 5 bases, with 15 bases between them. Germline V gives CDR1 SGHDT, CDR2 YYEEEE. DNA for the CDR3: TGTGCCAGCAGCCCGGACGGGGGATGGGAGACCCAGTACTTC. This codes for CASSPDGGWETQYF.

There are many counts of this clonotype. The V call is TRBV12-3 or TRBV12-4, the J call TRBJ1-1; no reliable D call. Trimming took off 8 bases at V and 5 bases at J, with 12 bases between the two ends. The CDR3 spans 12 residues. CDR3 region: CASGRGSTEAFF. CDR3 nucleotides: TGTGCCAGCGGTCGAGGGAGTACTGAAGCTTTCTTT.

The chain carries TRBV6-2 or TRBV6-3 and TRBJ2-7; 9 nucleotides match TRBD2. The ends lost 6 bases at V and 5 bases at J; junction bases unmatched: 20. This CDR3 has 18 residues. Germline-derived CDR1 and CDR2 are MNHEY and SVGEGT. The CDR3 DNA follows: TGTGCCAGCAGATCGGCCGCGGGGGCGAGCAGACTAGCGGACGAGCAGTACTTC. This sequence encodes CASRSAAGASRLADEQYF.

The V call is TRBV6-5, the J call TRBJ2-4; tentative D call: TRBD2 (6 bases). V was shortened by 7 bases and J by 0 bases, with 19 bases between the two germline ends. The CDR3 loop spans 17 amino acids. Germline loops: CDR1 MNHEY, CDR2 SVGAGI. The CDR3 sequence is CASTFGSGHRAKNIQYF. The CDR3 DNA follows: TGTGCCAGCACTTTCGGGAGCGGACACAGAGCCAAAAACATTCAGTACTTC.

CDR3 sequence (DNA): TGCAGTGCTAGTTGGATTAGGGCCGGGGAGCTGTTTTTT. Encoded protein: CSASWIRAGELFF. The chain uses TRBV20-1 and TRBJ2-2; D is ambiguous. Germline CDR1 and CDR2: DFQATT and SNEGSKA (reference sequence). Trimming stripped 3 bases from V and 6 bases from J, with 11 bases between. This CDR3 region has 13 residues.

V gene TRBV6-5 combines with J gene TRBJ2-7; perhaps TRBD1 as D (6 bases). The CDR3 length is 14 residues. The V gene lost 2 bases and the J gene lost 7 bases, with 15 bases spanning the gap. Germline V lookup: CDR1 MNHEY, CDR2 SVGAGI. Here the CDR3 DNA reads TGTGCCAGCAGTTACGCGGTCAGGGGCGTTGAGCAGTACTTC. This encodes CASSYAVRGVEQYF.

This clonotype was seen just once. This chain links TRBV11-2 with TRBJ2-7; 9 bases are a match to TRBD2. The CDR3 covers 15 residues. V gave up 5 bases and J gave up 2 bases; unmatched junction bases: 7. Germline assignment: CDR1 SGHAT and CDR2 FQNNGV. DNA for the CDR3: TGTGCCAGCAGCCCCGGGACTAGCTATCCCTACGAGCAGTACTTC. Encoded protein: CASSPGTSYPYEQYF.

This clonotype was recorded a few times. The chain links TRBV27 to TRBJ1-6, with D possibly matching TRBD1 (5 bases). The germline CDR1 and CDR2 sequences are MNHEY and SMNVEV (reference sequence). The length of the CDR3 is 13 residues. Trimming cost V 11 bases and J 14 bases, with 22 bases left between them. CDR3 loop: CAHERAGSPALHF. CDR3 DNA: TGTGCCCACGAACGGGCAGGGAGTCCGGCCCTCCACTTT.

This clonotype occurred a few times. The chain couples TRBV20-1 to TRBJ2-1; TRBD2 might be the D (6 bases). V lost 3 bases and J lost 0, with 12 bases in between. CDR3 length equals 15 residues. Germline V CDR1 and CDR2: DFQATT, SNEGSKA (reference sequence). DNA for the CDR3: TGCAGTGCTAGTCACGGGGACTTCTCCTACAATGAGCAGTTCTTC. Protein sequence: CSASHGDFSYNEQFF.

This clonotype was picked up a small number of times. The chain couples TRBV12-3 or TRBV12-4 to TRBJ1-1; no clear D gene. V gave up 4 bases and J gave up 0 bases, with 18 bases separating them. This CDR3 has 17 residues. CDR3 sequence reads: CASSSRKEKELNTEAFF. The CDR3 region has the DNA TGTGCCAGCAGTTCCAGAAAGGAGAAGGAATTGAACACTGAAGCTTTCTTT.

This clonotype was recorded a few times. The genes are TRBV12-3 or TRBV12-4 and TRBJ2-7; D not certain. V dropped 6 bases and J dropped 2 bases, with 14 bases sitting between them. The CDR3 is made up of 14 amino acids. CDR3 sequence reads: CASSSLGGPYEQYF. In nucleotides, the CDR3 is TGTGCCAGCAGCTCCCTTGGTGGACCCTACGAGCAGTACTTC.

V is TRBV5-1 and J is TRBJ2-7; 7 bases are a match to TRBD1. V lost 6 bases, J lost 5 bases, and 5 bases stayed unmatched. Germline values: CDR1 SGHRS, CDR2 YFSETQ. The CDR3 runs to 12 residues. This CDR3 is CASKIDRDEQYF. The CDR3 DNA reads as TGCGCCAGCAAAATCGACAGGGACGAGCAGTACTTC.